The 18 T cell receptor beta chains below were found in one sample sequenced in a study of OX40 agonist ivuxolimab in advanced cancers. Here immunoSEQ multiplex PCR was the method, and the copy in TCRdb shows in-frame clones only, minus some. This table has some 25,000 clones, over 75% appearing once. The sequences come from CD4+ or CD8+ T cells sorted from blood, collected in a trial of the OX40 agonist ivuxolimab. The receptor source for this set is an adult with an advanced solid tumor such as melanoma, head and neck, liver or kidney cancer.

The chain uses TRBV5-6 and TRBJ2-2, with D possibly being TRBD1 (6 bases). CDR3 size: 14 residues. Germline assignment: CDR1 SGHDT and CDR2 YYEEEE. V dropped 3 bases and J dropped 7 bases, with 13 bases sitting between them. This chain's CDR3 is CASSWLGAFGELFF. CDR3 in DNA: TGTGCCAGCAGCTGGCTGGGGGCGTTCGGGGAGCTGTTTTTT.

V usage is TRBV13 and J usage is TRBJ2-3, with 9 bases fitting TRBD1. This CDR3 is built from 15 residues. The V segment lost 6 bases and the J segment 8 bases; nucleotides outside the gene matches: 12. Germline V gene lookup returns CDR1 PRHDT and CDR2 FYEKMQ (reference sequence). This CDR3 is CASSRYGQGLATQYF. CDR3 in DNA: TGTGCCAGCAGTCGATACGGACAGGGGCTTGCTACGCAGTATTTT.

This rearrangement joins TRBV7-8 to TRBJ2-7; D might be TRBD2 (5 bases). Trimming removed 6 bases from V and 5 bases from J, with 11 bases in between. This CDR3 is 12 amino acids long. Per the germline V gene, CDR1 is SGHVS and CDR2 is FQNEAQ. Here the CDR3 DNA reads TGTGCCAGCAGAGGTCGGCGGGACGAGCAGTACTTC. Its translation is CASRGRRDEQYF. The full variable domain, with the rest looked up from reference TRBV7-8 and TRBJ2-7, is GAGVSQSPRYKVAKRGQDVALRCDPISGHVSLFWYQQALGQGPEFLTYFQNEAQLDKSGLPSDRFFAERPEGSVSTLKIQRTQQEDSAVYLCASRGRRDEQYFGPGTRLTVT.

V gene TRBV9 combines with J gene TRBJ2-2; 7 positions agree with TRBD1. The CDR3 consists of 15 residues. The V gene's germline CDR1 is SGDLS and CDR2 YYNGEE. The V segment lost 4 bases and the J segment 2 bases; nucleotides outside the gene matches: 5. For the CDR3, the DNA is TGTGCCAGCAGCCCGGGACAGACAAACACCGGGGAGCTGTTTTTT. Its protein is CASSPGQTNTGELFF.

This clone is deemed medium-sized. The rearrangement links TRBV27 to TRBJ2-6; unclear D gene. V dropped 6 bases and J dropped 4 bases, with 4 bases sitting between them. The CDR3 runs 12 residues. Looked up from germline, CDR1 is MNHEY and CDR2 is SMNVEV (reference sequence). This chain's CDR3 is CASRGGANVLTF. As DNA, the CDR3 is TGTGCCAGCAGGGGGGGGGCCAACGTCCTGACTTTC.

For this clone: The same CDR3 arises from other DNA sequences in this sample as well. V is TRBV2 and J is TRBJ1-2; D call uncertain. V lost 2 bases and J lost 8, with 12 bases in between. CDR1 and CDR2 (germline): SNHLY, FYNNEI. The CDR3 loop spans 13 amino acids. CDR3 sequence: CASSEWVSGGYTF. The DNA of the CDR3 is TGTGCCAGCAGTGAATGGGTTTCTGGCGGCTACACCTTC.

The chain carries TRBV5-5 and TRBJ2-7, with D perhaps TRBD1 (5 bases). CDR1 is SGHKS and CDR2 is YYEKEE in the germline V gene (reference sequence). Trimming shortened V by 5 bases and J by 2 bases, and 14 bases separated the two germline ends. The CDR3 contains 14 residues. The DNA for the CDR3 is TGTGCCAGCAGACACGGACAAGTCGCCTACGAGCAGTACTTC. Translating gives CASRHGQVAYEQYF.

The CDR3 here is CASSPPGTENSPLHF. The DNA of the CDR3 is TGCGCCAGCAGCCCCCCCGGGACAGAGAATTCACCCCTCCACTTT. V usage is TRBV4-1 and J usage is TRBJ1-6, with 7 nucleotides matching TRBD1. Germline trimming cut 4 bases from V and 7 bases from J; bases unmatched to any gene: 7. CDR1 is MGHRA, CDR2 YSYEKL, per germline. CDR3 length: 15 amino acids.

This clone appeared once. The gene calls are TRBV9 and TRBJ2-3; the match to TRBD1 covers 10 bases. CDR1 and CDR2 from the germline V gene are SGDLS and YYNGEE. Germline trimming cut 4 bases from V and 4 bases from J; bases unmatched to any gene: 9. The CDR3 contains 16 residues. The CDR3: CASSNGQGGGADTQYF. The CDR3 nucleotides read TGTGCCAGCAGCAACGGACAGGGGGGCGGCGCAGATACGCAGTATTTT.

CDR3 bases: TGTGCCAGCAGCGTAGTGGTCACAGATACGCAGTATTTT. Its protein is CASSVVVTDTQYF. V usage is TRBV9 and J usage is TRBJ2-3; no clear D. The V end was cut by 0 bases, the J end by 2 bases, with 4 bases between. Germline assignment: CDR1 SGDLS and CDR2 YYNGEE. CDR3 length: 13 residues.

J is TRBJ1-4 and V is TRBV11-2; D is perhaps TRBD1 (5 bases). Germline V gene data show CDR1 as SGHAT and CDR2 as FQNNGV. Trimming removed 2 bases from V and 0 bases from J, with 13 bases in between. The CDR3 is 17 amino acids. The CDR3, as DNA: TGTGCCAGCAGCTTAAGCATCGGGGCGCCAACTAATGAAAAACTGTTTTTT. Translation gives CASSLSIGAPTNEKLFF.

As DNA, the CDR3 is TGTGCCATCAGTGAGACAGCGGACGAGCAGTACTTC. This codes for CAISETADEQYF. This chain links TRBV10-3 with TRBJ2-7; TRBD2 is a possible D gene (5 bases). CDR1 ENHRY and CDR2 SYGVKD come from the germline V gene. Trimming pared 2 bases from V and 5 bases from J, leaving 7 bases between. The length of the CDR3 is 12 residues.

The gene calls are TRBV6-6 and TRBJ2-7; D is uncertain. This CDR3 comprises 15 residues. Trimming cost V 2 bases and J 0 bases, with 11 bases left between them. CDR1 and CDR2 (germline): MNHNY, SVGAGI (reference sequence). The CDR3 here is CASSYALTFSYEQYF. CDR3 in DNA: TGTGCCAGCAGTTACGCACTCACCTTCTCCTACGAGCAGTACTTC.

This sequence joins TRBV5-4 and TRBJ2-7; tentatively, D is TRBD2 (6 bases). The V gene's germline CDR1 is SGHNT and CDR2 YYREEE (reference sequence). Trimming shortened V by 1 base and J by 4 bases, and 18 bases separated the two germline ends. The CDR3 sequence is 16 residues long. The CDR3 coding sequence is TGTGCCAGCAGCTTGCTGGAGGGGCTTAAGCGTTACGAGCAGTACTTC. Residues: CASSLLEGLKRYEQYF.

J is TRBJ2-1 and V is TRBV4-1; D is undetermined. CDR3 size: 13 residues. Deletions cut 2 bases from V and 10 bases from J, with 12 bases between. Germline values: CDR1 MGHRA, CDR2 YSYEKL. CDR3 amino acids: CASSQWALGEQFF. CDR3 coding DNA: TGCGCCAGCAGCCAATGGGCCCTTGGGGAGCAGTTCTTC.

This clone was counted once. This rearrangement joins TRBV30 to TRBJ2-2; D is undetermined. Germline loops: CDR1 GTSNPN, CDR2 SVGIG (reference sequence). V lost 4 bases and J lost 5, with 5 bases in between. The CDR3 has 11 amino acids. Here the CDR3 DNA reads TGTGCCTGGACAGAAACCGGGGAGCTGTTTTTT. It specifies CAWTETGELFF.

The V gene is TRBV19, the J gene TRBJ2-2; 8 bases match TRBD2. The CDR3 runs 19 residues. Per germline, CDR1 LNHDA and CDR2 SQIVND (reference sequence). The V and J ends lost 3 bases and 4 bases, in that order; junction bases with no gene match: 16. The CDR3 region is CASSMVVFGSGRRTGELFF. As DNA, the CDR3 is TGTGCCAGTAGTATGGTTGTTTTCGGGAGCGGGAGACGCACCGGGGAGCTGTTTTTT.

The chain employs TRBV7-9 and TRBJ2-1; 7 nucleotides line up with TRBD2. J was trimmed by 3 bases and V by 4 bases; bases with no gene match: 6. In germline, CDR1 is SEHNR, CDR2 FQNEAQ (reference sequence). This CDR3 has 15 residues. The CDR3 spells CASSSAGPYYNEQFF. For the CDR3, the DNA is TGTGCCAGCAGCTCAGCGGGACCTTACTACAATGAGCAGTTCTTC.